One sample yielded the 3 T cell receptor beta chains listed below, sequenced in a study of human T cells and chemical hapten exposure. Time point of the sample: pre-sensitization, week 0. Treatment defined: therapeutic diphenylcyclopropenone sensitization with weekly scalp DPC. From the RACE reads, TCRdb called clonotypes with MiXCR, one entry per CDR3 protein. The repertoire includes under 300,000 distinct CDR3 sequences, 7.5% to 10% of them detected once, and approximately 2.3% sits in the top ten. The material sequenced was whole blood, taken in connection with sensitization to the hapten diphenylcyclopropenone (DPC). The receptors were sampled from a woman in her thirties or forties with alopecia areata. Some clones in this sample may be carry-over from other donors' samples.

This clonotype was observed many times. The genes are TRBV20-1 and TRBJ2-7; D not certain. This CDR3 comprises 11 residues. Germline values: CDR1 DFQATT, CDR2 SNEGSKA (reference sequence). CDR3 nucleotides: TGCAGCGCCAGAGGAACCTACGAGCAGTACTTC. This sequence encodes CSARGTYEQYF.

This rearrangement joins TRBV11-3 to TRBJ2-3; a possible D gene is TRBD2 (6 bases). The CDR3 runs 14 residues. Deletions cut 8 bases from V and 0 bases from J, with 12 bases between. Looked up from germline, CDR1 is SGHNT and CDR2 is YENEEA. The CDR3 nucleotides read TGTGCCAGCGGCTCCGGGACTAGCACAGATACGCAGTATTTT. Translated, it gives CASGSGTSTDTQYF.

This chain joins TRBV28 and TRBJ1-1, with D tentatively TRBD1 (6 bases). V gave up 2 bases and J gave up 10 bases, with 14 bases separating them. The V gene's germline CDR1 is MDHEN and CDR2 SYDVKM. The CDR3 sequence is 13 residues long. The CDR3 bases are TGTGCCAGCAGTTTAGGTAGCAGGGGAAGAGCTTTCTTT. This sequence encodes CASSLGSRGRAFF.